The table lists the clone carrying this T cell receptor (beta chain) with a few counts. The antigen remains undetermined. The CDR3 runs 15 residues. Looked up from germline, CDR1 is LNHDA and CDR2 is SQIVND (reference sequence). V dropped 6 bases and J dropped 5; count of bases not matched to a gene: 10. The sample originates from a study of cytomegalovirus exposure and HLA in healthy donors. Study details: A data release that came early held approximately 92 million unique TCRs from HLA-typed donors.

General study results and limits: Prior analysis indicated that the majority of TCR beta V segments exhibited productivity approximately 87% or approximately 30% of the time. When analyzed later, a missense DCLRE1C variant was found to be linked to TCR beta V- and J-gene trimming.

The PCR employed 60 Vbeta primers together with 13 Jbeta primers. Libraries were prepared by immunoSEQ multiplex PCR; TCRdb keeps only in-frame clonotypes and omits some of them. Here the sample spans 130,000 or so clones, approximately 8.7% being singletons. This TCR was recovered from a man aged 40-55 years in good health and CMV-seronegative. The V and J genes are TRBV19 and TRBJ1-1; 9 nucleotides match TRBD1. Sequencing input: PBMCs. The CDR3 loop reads CASRPATGGWTEAFF. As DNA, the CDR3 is TGTGCCAGTAGGCCTGCTACAGGGGGCTGGACTGAAGCTTTCTTT.